The sequence of this TCR beta chain was determined in a study of T cells after yellow fever vaccination. On the study more broadly: With SMART-Seq v4 Ultra Low Input, the fractions containing low cell numbers were prepared.

TCRdb fed the 5' RACE reads into MiXCR, producing one record per CDR3 protein. The data show roughly 300,000 distinct CDR3 sequences, roughly 8.6% seen once. This clonotype was seen repeatedly, ten times or more. Per germline, CDR1 SGHTA and CDR2 FQGNSA. The CDR3 consists of 14 residues. V was pared by 0 bases and J by 2 bases, with 1 base of the junction left unmatched. The source was PBMCs, collected about 41 days after the first yellow fever vaccination. The V and J genes are TRBV7-2 and TRBJ2-7; 7 bases match TRBD1. The origin of this receptor is a man aged 18 to 35 who received the YFV17D yellow fever vaccine. CDR3 sequence reads: CASSLADRTYEQYF. In nucleotides, the CDR3 is TGTGCCAGCAGCTTAGCGGACAGGACCTACGAGCAGTACTTC.